The next 8 T cell receptor beta chains were all read from a single sample in a study of blood T cell repertoires in COVID-19 (dated by TCRdb to 2020 to 2022). Receptor libraries were prepared by the immunoSEQ multiplex PCR assay. TCRdb carries this immuneACCESS record with in-frame sequences only. Its versions omit some clonotypes, under half of them owing to an unresolved V gene in the studies checked, with the rest unexplained. Recorded for this sample are 80,000 to 100,000 clones; around 90% of them occurred a single time. Jointly, the top ten make up 2.5% to 3.5% of the sample. Sequenced material: peripheral blood. These receptors originate from a woman between 50 and 59 years old with active or convalescent COVID-19.

This clone has only a few counts. The genes are TRBV18 and TRBJ1-1; no firm D call. CDR3 size: 14 residues. V lost 3 bases to trimming and J lost 1 base, with 9 bases between them. The V gene's germline CDR1 is KGHSH and CDR2 LQKENI. The CDR3 loop reads CASSPAGKNTEAFF. The CDR3 nucleotides are TGTGCCAGCTCACCTGCAGGCAAGAACACTGAAGCTTTCTTT.

The chain is built from TRBV13 and TRBJ1-4; D might be TRBD1 (5 bases). CDR3 size: 13 residues. The germline V gene has CDR1 PRHDT and CDR2 FYEKMQ (reference sequence). V lost 3 bases and J lost 7, with 9 bases in between. The CDR3 loop reads CASSFGGTEKLFF. In DNA, the CDR3 is TGTGCCAGCAGCTTCGGAGGGACTGAAAAACTGTTTTTT.

The rearrangement links TRBV30 to TRBJ2-5; D is perhaps TRBD1 (5 bases). Between the trimmed V and J ends, which lost 2 bases and 5 bases, there was a span of 12 bases. Germline V gene lookup returns CDR1 GTSNPN and CDR2 SVGIG (reference sequence). This CDR3 is built from 13 residues. CDR3 region: CAWSISRGETQYF. CDR3 nucleotide sequence: TGTGCCTGGAGTATTTCAAGGGGTGAGACCCAGTACTTC.

This chain uses TRBV6-5 with TRBJ2-5; TRBD1 is a possible D gene (7 bases). This CDR3 is built from 15 residues. V lost 5 bases to trimming and J lost 5 bases, with 18 bases between them. Germline V CDR1 and CDR2: MNHEY, SVGAGI. CDR3 in DNA: TGTGCCAGCAGTCAAACCAGGGGGGCCCCCGAGACCCAGTACTTC. Translated: CASSQTRGAPETQYF.

This chain links TRBV7-8 with TRBJ1-1; possibly TRBD1 for D (5 bases). This CDR3 region has 14 residues. Per germline, CDR1 SGHVS and CDR2 FQNEAQ. V dropped 7 bases and J dropped 7 bases, with 19 bases sitting between them. CDR3 in DNA: TGTGCCAGCATCGAAGAGAGGGGCGGGGATGAAGCTTTCTTT. Its translation: CASIEERGGDEAFF.

The chain combines TRBV7-6 with TRBJ2-1; 15 bases match TRBD2. This CDR3 contains 17 residues. V lost 2 bases, J lost 9 bases, and 8 bases stayed unmatched. Germline V gene lookup returns CDR1 SGHVS and CDR2 FNYEAQ. In DNA, the CDR3 is TGTGCCAGCAGCTTATCAGGACTAGCGGGGGGGGATGGTGAGCAGTTCTTC. This sequence encodes CASSLSGLAGGDGEQFF.

The gene calls are TRBV7-9 and TRBJ1-1; TRBD1 is a possible D gene (5 bases). The CDR3 is made up of 15 amino acids. V was shortened by 5 bases and J by 1 base, with 14 bases between the two germline ends. Germline V lookup: CDR1 SEHNR, CDR2 FQNEAQ (reference sequence). Written as DNA, the CDR3 is TGTGCCAGCAGCCTCGACTGGGGGGAGAACACTGAAGCTTTCTTT. This translates into CASSLDWGENTEAFF.

The gene calls are TRBV10-2 and TRBJ1-1, with TRBD1 matching over 8 bases. The CDR3 loop spans 15 amino acids. V trimming: 6 bases; J trimming: 5 bases; junction bases outside the gene matches: 11. In germline, CDR1 is WSHSY, CDR2 SAAADI. The CDR3 loop reads CASSDNRGKLTEAFF. In DNA form, the CDR3 reads TGCGCCAGCAGCGACAACAGGGGGAAGTTGACTGAAGCTTTCTTT.